This T cell receptor (beta chain) was found in a study of blood T cell repertoires in COVID-19. Study as a whole: Nucleic acid was either cDNA or gDNA, and it came from T cells, B-cell-depleted T cells, or PBMCs.

Method: immunoSEQ multiplex PCR; TCRdb's copy keeps in-frame clones and lacks some. The repertoire holds fewer than 95,000 clones, with about 80% as singletons. Germline CDR1 reads LGHDT; CDR2 reads YNNKEL (reference sequence). The CDR3 is 14 amino acids. Concerning this clone: Germline is not matched at one junction end, which may reflect a read error.

Sequencing input: peripheral blood. The sequence came from a human donor in a cohort sampled during active COVID-19. The chain employs TRBV3-1 (or the pseudogene TRBV3-2) and TRBJ1-1; D may be TRBD1 (5 bases). The CDR3 here is CASSIRSGNTETFF. CDR3 sequence (DNA): TGTGCCAGCAGCATCCGGTCAGGGAACACTGAAACTTTCTTT.